Below, 24 T cell receptor beta chains from the same sample are listed, as sequenced in a study of cytomegalovirus exposure and HLA in healthy donors. A multiplex PCR was run with 60 Vbeta primers and 13 Jbeta primers. Using immunoSEQ multiplex PCR, the repertoire was profiled, and TCRdb retains in-frame clones only, with some absent. The sample features 70,000 or so clones, with 0.83% in its top ten. Sequencing was carried out using PBMCs. Receptor source: a boy younger than 18 in good health and CMV-seronegative.

The V call is TRBV19, the J call TRBJ2-5; D perhaps matches TRBD1 (6 bases). The V gene lost 1 base and the J gene lost 9 bases, with 15 bases spanning the gap. This CDR3 spans 14 amino acids. The germline V gene has CDR1 LNHDA and CDR2 SQIVND (reference sequence). Here the CDR3 reads CASSIGGTPGAQYF. CDR3 nucleotide sequence: TGTGCCAGTAGTATAGGTGGGACGCCAGGGGCCCAGTACTTC. The whole variable domain, filled in from reference TRBV19 and TRBJ2-5, reads DGGITQSPKYLFRKEGQNVTLSCEQNLNHDAMYWYRQDPGQGLRLIYYSQIVNDFQKGDIAEGYSVSREKKESFPLTVTSAQKNPTAFYLCASSIGGTPGAQYFGPGTRLLVL.

The chain couples TRBV10-3 to TRBJ2-5; tentatively, D is TRBD2 (5 bases). Germline CDR1 and CDR2: ENHRY and SYGVKD. V shed 0 bases and J shed 3 bases, with 8 bases lying between them. This CDR3 comprises 14 residues. CDR3 DNA sequence: TGTGCCATCAGTGAGTCGAAGGGAGAAGAGACCCAGTACTTC. Protein: CAISESKGEETQYF.

The chain couples TRBV7-9 to TRBJ2-3; 13 positions match TRBD2. Trimming took 5 bases from V and 4 from J; bases not matched to a gene: 6. Germline V gene data show CDR1 as SEHNR and CDR2 as FQNEAQ (reference sequence). CDR3 length equals 16 residues. The CDR3 loop is CASSARLAGGPDTQYF. CDR3 nucleotide sequence: TGTGCCAGCAGCGCAAGACTAGCGGGGGGCCCAGATACGCAGTATTTT.

The rearrangement links TRBV9 to TRBJ2-3; 7 nucleotides match TRBD2. V was pared by 3 bases and J by 4 bases, with 8 bases of the junction left unmatched. Germline lookup yields CDR1 SGDLS and CDR2 YYNGEE. The CDR3 length is 15 residues. This chain's CDR3 is CASSGISGAPDTQYF. The CDR3, as DNA: TGTGCCAGCAGCGGGATCAGCGGGGCTCCAGATACGCAGTATTTT.

The rearrangement joins TRBV19 to TRBJ2-3; 9 positions agree with TRBD1. The CDR3 has 15 residues. Trimming at V came to 5 bases and at J to 3 bases, leaving 6 bases not matched to a gene. Germline CDR1 LNHDA, CDR2 SQIVND (reference sequence). The CDR3 here is CASSALDRGTDTQYF. CDR3 DNA: TGTGCCAGTAGTGCCCTGGACAGGGGTACAGATACGCAGTATTTT.

J is TRBJ2-1 and V is TRBV7-9; TRBD2 agrees at 13 bases. This CDR3 spans 15 amino acids. Unmatched junction bases numbered 8, after V lost 5 bases and J lost 10 bases. Germline lookup yields CDR1 SEHNR and CDR2 FQNEAQ (reference sequence). As DNA, the CDR3 is TGTGCCAGCAGCCGTTCCGGGACTAGCGGGGCCGAGCAGTTCTTC. Translating it yields CASSRSGTSGAEQFF.

V usage is TRBV7-8 and J usage is TRBJ2-5; 10 bases align to TRBD1. The germline V gene has CDR1 SGHVS and CDR2 FQNEAQ. The CDR3 totals 17 residues. The trim removed 0 bases at V and 5 bases at J, leaving 9 bases unmatched. This CDR3 is CASSLAYDRGRAETQYF. CDR3 sequence (DNA): TGTGCCAGCAGCTTAGCCTACGACAGGGGGCGCGCTGAGACCCAGTACTTC.

J is TRBJ2-7 and V is TRBV7-9; D remains unclear. The germline gives CDR1 SEHNR, CDR2 FQNEAQ (reference sequence). The CDR3 is made up of 13 amino acids. The V end lost 2 bases, the J end lost 2 bases, and 7 bases lay between the germline ends. The chain's CDR3 is CASSLISTYEQYF. DNA for the CDR3: TGTGCCAGCAGCTTAATCAGTACCTACGAGCAGTACTTC.

This chain joins TRBV11-3 and TRBJ1-1, with 8 positions matching TRBD1. V trimming: 5 bases; J trimming: 3 bases; junction bases outside the gene matches: 2. From germline, CDR1 is SGHNT and CDR2 YENEEA. The CDR3 consists of 13 residues. CDR3 coding DNA: TGTGCCAGCAGCGACAGGGGAGACACTGAAGCTTTCTTT. Translating gives CASSDRGDTEAFF. Full variable domain (remainder filled in from reference TRBV11-3 and TRBJ1-1): EAGVVQSPRYKIIEKKQPVAFWCNPISGHNTLYWYLQNLGQGPELLIRYENEEAVDDSQLPKDRFSAERLKGVDSTLKIQPAELGDSAVYLCASSDRGDTEAFFGQGTRLTVV.

The chain is built from TRBV4-3 and TRBJ1-1, with 8 positions matching TRBD1. The CDR3 sequence is 16 residues long. The germline V gene encodes CDR1 LGHNA and CDR2 YSLEER. The trim removed 2 bases at V and 9 bases at J, leaving 14 bases unmatched. In DNA, the CDR3 is TGCGCCAGCAGCCAATCCGGACAGGGCGACTTAAAAAAAGCTTTCTTT. Residues: CASSQSGQGDLKKAFF.

The chain couples TRBV4-2 to TRBJ2-3; no firm D call. The CDR3 spans 15 residues. The V gene's germline CDR1 is LGHNA and CDR2 YNFKEQ. Trimming removed 0 bases at V and 1 base at J, with 8 bases between. The CDR3 DNA follows: TGTGCCAGCAGCCAAGAAGGTCAGGGCACAGATACGCAGTATTTT. Protein sequence: CASSQEGQGTDTQYF.

The V gene is TRBV6-1, the J gene TRBJ1-2; 8 bases align to TRBD1. Germline V gene sequence: CDR1 MNHNS, CDR2 SASEGT. V dropped 1 base and J dropped 4; count of bases not matched to a gene: 2. The CDR3 loop spans 14 amino acids. The CDR3 spells CASSEGTGPYGYTF. The CDR3 DNA follows: TGTGCCAGCAGTGAAGGGACAGGGCCCTATGGCTACACCTTC.

V is TRBV5-1 and J is TRBJ2-7, with 7 nucleotides matching TRBD2. Germline lookup yields CDR1 SGHRS and CDR2 YFSETQ. The CDR3 runs 16 residues. Trimming took 0 bases from V and 5 from J; bases not matched to a gene: 11. CDR3 DNA sequence: TGCGCCAGCAGCTTGGCCTCCGGGCGGGAGTGGCACGAGCAGTACTTC. Translating it yields CASSLASGREWHEQYF.

The chain has TRBV4-3 and TRBJ2-1; maybe TRBD2 (6 bases). The CDR3 is 14 residues long. Germline-derived CDR1 and CDR2 are LGHNA and YSLEER. V was pared by 0 bases and J by 7 bases, with 10 bases between. The CDR3 nucleotides read TGCGCCAGCAGCCAAGACAACGGACTAAATGAGCAGTTCTTC. Translating it yields CASSQDNGLNEQFF.

As DNA, the CDR3 is TGTGCCAGCAGCGCGGACAGGGAAGCTAACTATGGCTACACCTTC. Translating gives CASSADREANYGYTF. V is TRBV5-4 and J is TRBJ1-2; 8 bases align to TRBD1. Germline assignment: CDR1 SGHNT and CDR2 YYREEE (reference sequence). V lost 4 bases, J lost 0 bases, and 5 bases stayed unmatched. This CDR3 comprises 15 residues.

The V and J genes are TRBV4-1 and TRBJ1-2; 9 bases agree with TRBD1. Germline values: CDR1 MGHRA, CDR2 YSYEKL. V lost 4 bases to trimming and J lost 7 bases; unmatched junction nucleotides: 4. There are 13 residues in the CDR3. CDR3 DNA: TGCGCCAGCAGCCGGGACAGGGCTAGTGGCTACACCTTC. Translated: CASSRDRASGYTF.

This chain uses TRBV4-2 with TRBJ2-1, with TRBD2 matching 14 bases. Germline V gene sequence: CDR1 LGHNA, CDR2 YNFKEQ. The CDR3 covers 16 residues. Trimming at V came to 3 bases and at J to 7 bases, leaving 5 bases not matched to a gene. CDR3 in DNA: TGTGCCAGCAGCCAGGAGACTAGCGGGGGGGCAAATGAGCAGTTCTTC. Amino acids: CASSQETSGGANEQFF.

The chain employs TRBV27 and TRBJ2-5; tentative D call: TRBD2 (6 bases). The CDR3 extends over 14 amino acids. The germline V gene encodes CDR1 MNHEY and CDR2 SMNVEV (reference sequence). Trimming cost V 6 bases and J 3 bases, with 14 bases left between them. In DNA, the CDR3 is TGTGCCAGCAGCCTCGGTTGGGGGGAAGAGACCCAGTACTTC. Its translation: CASSLGWGEETQYF.

J is TRBJ1-1 and V is TRBV5-1; D is unresolved. Germline CDR1 SGHRS, CDR2 YFSETQ. There are 13 residues in the CDR3. V lost 4 bases and J 5 bases, leaving 12 bases between the germline ends. CDR3 loop: CASSPDAGTEAFF. The CDR3 coding sequence is TGCGCCAGCAGCCCGGATGCGGGGACTGAAGCTTTCTTT.

A note on this clone: A junction boundary mismatches the germline segment, possibly from a read error. The rearrangement uses TRBV10-3 and TRBJ2-7; 7 bases are a match to TRBD2. The germline V gene has CDR1 ENHRY and CDR2 SYGVKD. The CDR3 has 11 amino acids. The CDR3 sequence is CVITPGGEQYF. The CDR3 bases are TGTGTCATCACCCCGGGGGGCGAGCAGTACTTC.

The chain joins TRBV6-4 to TRBJ2-3; 13 bases are shared with TRBD2. CDR1 MRHNA and CDR2 SNTAGT come from the germline V gene. Trimming at V came to 7 bases and at J to 4 bases, leaving 2 bases not matched to a gene. CDR3 length: 14 amino acids. CDR3 nucleotide sequence: TGTGCCAGCAAAACTAGCGGGGGGGCAGATACGCAGTATTTT. It specifies CASKTSGGADTQYF.

This chain links TRBV7-2 with TRBJ2-2; 9 nucleotides match TRBD2. The CDR3 loop spans 18 amino acids. With 4 bases clipped from V and 0 bases from J, the junction kept 9 bases outside the gene matches. Germline CDR1 and CDR2: SGHTA and FQGNSA. The CDR3 loop reads CASSSTWSSGTNTGELFF. The CDR3 DNA sequence: TGTGCCAGCAGCTCGACGTGGTCTAGCGGGACGAACACCGGGGAGCTGTTTTTT.

This sequence joins TRBV30 and TRBJ1-6; D gene unclear. V was clipped by 2 bases and J by 3 bases, with 11 bases between them. The CDR3 is 15 residues long. Per the germline V gene, CDR1 is GTSNPN and CDR2 is SVGIG (reference sequence). The CDR3 region is CAWSPLRDYNSPLHF. The DNA for the CDR3 is TGTGCCTGGAGTCCCCTGAGGGACTATAATTCACCCCTCCACTTT.

The chain uses TRBV6-5 and TRBJ2-1; tentatively, D is TRBD1 (7 bases). Germline V gene lookup returns CDR1 MNHEY and CDR2 SVGAGI. With 7 bases removed from V and 6 bases from J, the gap between germline ends came to 19 bases. CDR3 size: 15 residues. CDR3 DNA: TGTGCCAGCACCACTCAGGGGGGCGGGGCCAATGAGCAGTTCTTC. This translates into CASTTQGGGANEQFF.